Given below is one T cell receptor beta chain in context. Its antigen is undetermined. This specimen comes from a study of PD-1 blockade in classical Hodgkin lymphoma. Study-wide context: The study gave patients nivolumab 3 mg/kg intravenously every 2 weeks.

Germline values: CDR1 SGDLS, CDR2 YYNGEE. The length of the CDR3 is 15 residues. Trimming cost V 0 bases and J 2 bases, with 8 bases left between them. Study observations and caveats: Whoever responded completely had baseline diversity much like that seen in newly diagnosed patients. Possible causes of repertoire differences, disease activity or prior therapy, remain undefined.

The table came from immunoSEQ multiplex PCR; TCRdb's copy has only in-frame clones and leaves some out. Counted here are about 64,000 clones, more than 80% occurring once; the ten biggest clones make up approximately 8%. Sample time point: cycle 4 day 1 (C4D1), after around six weeks of nivolumab. The patients all showed relapse after autologous stem cell transplantation, while their brentuximab vedotin exposure varied. The receptor was isolated from a human donor with classical Hodgkin lymphoma. The sample consisted of peripheral blood mononuclear cells (PBMCs), taken before the fourth cycle of nivolumab. The rearrangement uses TRBV9 and TRBJ2-2; a possible D gene is TRBD1 (5 bases). CDR3 loop: CASSVAGHNTGELFF. The CDR3 region has the DNA TGTGCCAGCAGCGTAGCCGGACATAACACCGGGGAGCTGTTTTTT.